Included here is one T cell receptor beta chain sequence, with context. V was clipped by 6 bases and J by 6 bases; unmatched bases: 26. Germline values: CDR1 MDHEN, CDR2 SYDVKM. The CDR3 is made up of 22 amino acids. The sample originates from a study of CD8 T cells in Susac syndrome. Study background: When blood was drawn, patients with Susac syndrome were on intravenous immunoglobulin alone, on corticosteroids, or therapy-naive.

Random-hexamer reverse transcription was applied to about 0.45 to 1 ug RNA. Across 54 Vbeta and 13 Jbeta, immunoSEQ multiplex PCR amplified TCR beta CDR3. TCRdb called the immunoSEQ multiplex PCR reads again in MiXCR, with one record for every CDR3 protein. This repertoire shows roughly 180,000 distinct CDR3 sequences, just under 95% found once; its top ten account for approximately 0.099%. The study sequenced TCR beta in blood CD8+ and CD4+ T cells. The chain employs TRBV28 and TRBJ2-7, with 16 positions matching TRBD2. This clonotype originated in a human donor with Susac syndrome. The sequenced material came from CD4+ T cells from PBMCs. The CDR3 sequence is CASRPIWGAPGLAGGFSREQYF. CDR3 nucleotides: TGTGCCAGCAGACCGATATGGGGGGCACCGGGACTAGCGGGAGGGTTCTCCCGCGAGCAGTACTTC.